The rows below give T cell receptor beta chains drawn from one sample of a study of beta chain features in type 1 diabetes. This table comes from immunoSEQ multiplex PCR, and its TCRdb copy is limited to in-frame clones, with some not included. Of hundreds of thousands of clones in the sample, 11% were seen once. The sample was naive CD4+ T cells from blood. These receptors came from a woman aged 18-35 years in good health. The CDR3 runs from the conserved cysteine through the conserved F or W. A D gene is named only where the DNA matches it firmly. Size is omitted from some rows. Given values are once, few, many or a class for expanded clones.

V	J	size	D	CDR3	DNA
TRBV29-1	TRBJ2-3	few	TRBD2	CSVDHGRSADTQYF	TGCAGCGTTGACCACGGGAGGAGCGCAGATACGCAGTATTTT
TRBV7-9	TRBJ1-6	few	.	CASSLVDGPDSPLHF	TGTGCCAGCAGCTTAGTCGATGGGCCTGATTCACCCCTCCACTTT
TRBV7-2	TRBJ2-2	few	.	CASSPRPNTGELFF	TGTGCCAGCAGCCCCCGGCCGAACACCGGGGAGCTGTTTTTT
TRBV7-9	TRBJ1-1	few	.	CASSLLVTWGAFF	TGTGCCAGCAGCTTATTGGTAACCTGGGGAGCTTTCTTT
TRBV14	TRBJ2-1	.	.	CASSQGNPGIYNEQFF	TGTGCCAGCAGTCAAGGGAACCCGGGGATCTACAATGAGCAGTTCTTC
TRBV7-7	TRBJ2-2	.	.	CASSLNPTGELFF	TGTGCTAGCAGCTTAAACCCCACCGGGGAGCTGTTTTTT
TRBV9	TRBJ2-1	.	.	CASSVAGAYYNEQFF	TGTGCCAGCAGCGTAGCGGGGGCGTACTACAATGAGCAGTTCTTC
TRBV7-2	TRBJ2-7	.	TRBD1	CASSPRQGTHEQYF	TGTGCCAGCAGCCCTCGACAGGGGACCCACGAGCAGTACTTC
TRBV7-2	TRBJ2-2	few	TRBD2	CASSPNKGLANGELFF	TGTGCCAGCAGCCCCAATAAGGGACTAGCGAACGGGGAGCTGTTTTTT
TRBV7-3	TRBJ2-3	.	.	CASSKGSTDTQYF	TGTGCCAGCAGTAAGGGCAGCACAGATACGCAGTATTTT
TRBV28	TRBJ1-1	few	.	CASSQTPYAFF	TGTGCCAGCAGTCAGACACCGTATGCTTTCTTT
TRBV15	TRBJ1-5	few	.	CATSMDSYQPQHF	TGTGCCACCTCGATGGACAGCTACCAGCCCCAGCATTTT
TRBV29-1	TRBJ2-5	.	TRBD2	CSVAIAGETQYF	TGCAGCGTTGCCATAGCGGGAGAGACCCAGTACTTC
TRBV9	TRBJ1-4	few	.	CASSVEAAEKLFF	TGTGCCAGCAGCGTAGAAGCCGCCGAAAAACTGTTTTTT
TRBV6-6	TRBJ1-5	few	TRBD1	CASTTGQGLFNQPQHF	TGTGCCAGCACCACCGGACAGGGGCTCTTCAATCAGCCCCAGCATTTT
TRBV29-1	TRBJ1-1	many	.	CSVYQVANTEAFF	TGCAGCGTTTACCAGGTCGCGAACACTGAAGCTTTCTTT
TRBV23-1	TRBJ2-6	.	.	CASRPPVPKVSGANVLTF	TGCGCCAGCAGGCCACCCGTCCCAAAGGTCTCTGGGGCCAACGTCCTGACTTTC
TRBV7-2	TRBJ1-5	few	.	CASSSWDGYSNQPQHF	TGTGCCAGCAGCTCCTGGGACGGCTATAGCAATCAGCCCCAGCATTTT
TRBV5-4	TRBJ2-7	few	TRBD2	CASSLVVAGGSYEQYF	TGTGCCAGCAGCTTGGTAGTAGCGGGAGGCTCCTACGAGCAGTACTTC
TRBV27	TRBJ2-3	few	.	CASGLLTDTQYF	TGTGCCAGCGGACTCCTCACAGATACGCAGTATTTT
TRBV29-1	TRBJ2-7	few	TRBD2	CSVEGLAASEQYF	TGCAGCGTTGAAGGGCTAGCGGCATCCGAGCAGTACTTC
TRBV7-9	TRBJ1-1	.	.	CASSLTGNTEAFF	TGTGCCAGCAGCTTAACAGGGAACACTGAAGCTTTCTTT
TRBV11-1	TRBJ2-1	.	.	CASSPWTVNEQFF	TGTGCCAGCAGCCCTTGGACCGTAAATGAGCAGTTCTTC
TRBV5-4	TRBJ2-7	.	TRBD1	CASSKGWGTGVYEQYF	TGTGCCAGCAGCAAGGGATGGGGGACAGGGGTTTACGAGCAGTACTTC
TRBV7-3	TRBJ2-7	.	TRBD2	CASNLIPGTSGYEQYF	TGTGCCAGCAACTTGATTCCAGGGACTAGCGGATACGAGCAGTACTTC
TRBV5-1	TRBJ2-1	few	TRBD2	CASSPRLAGDSFNEQFF	TGCGCCAGCAGCCCTCGACTAGCGGGAGATTCATTCAATGAGCAGTTCTTC
TRBV10-3	TRBJ2-7	.	.	CAISDLTFRRSYEQYF	TGTGCCATCAGTGATCTGACCTTCCGGAGGTCCTACGAGCAGTACTTC
TRBV30	TRBJ2-7	.	.	CAWSWSWDEQYF	TGTGCCTGGAGTTGGAGTTGGGACGAGCAGTACTTC
TRBV30	TRBJ2-7	.	.	CAGRVPPVREQYF	TGTGCGGGGCGGGTCCCCCCGGTGAGGGAGCAGTACTTC
TRBV18	TRBJ2-1	.	TRBD2	CATSTAGGSYNEQFF	TGTGCCACTTCAACGGCGGGAGGCTCCTACAATGAGCAGTTCTTC
TRBV19	TRBJ2-1	few	TRBD1	CASSIFRLGQGHEQFF	TGTGCCAGTAGTATTTTTAGGCTAGGACAGGGGCATGAGCAGTTCTTC
TRBV9	TRBJ2-3	.	.	CASSPRTLSPTDTQYF	TGTGCCAGCAGCCCTCGGACCCTTTCCCCCACAGATACGCAGTATTTT
TRBV25-1	TRBJ2-3	.	.	CASSEGHGGDTQYF	TGTGCCAGCAGTGAAGGGCACGGAGGAGATACGCAGTATTTT
TRBV5-1	TRBJ2-5	few	.	CASSFSEAQYF	TGCGCCAGCAGCTTTTCGGAGGCCCAGTACTTC
TRBV15	TRBJ1-6	.	.	CATSRGLSGTNNSPLHF	TGTGCCACCAGCAGAGGCCTTTCCGGGACCAATAATTCACCCCTCCACTTT
TRBV7-8	TRBJ2-2	few	TRBD2	CASSSASGRAPGELFF	TGTGCCAGCAGCTCCGCTAGCGGGAGGGCCCCTGGGGAGCTGTTTTTT
TRBV28	TRBJ1-6	few	TRBD1	CASSRDRVSPLHF	TGTGCCAGCAGTCGGGACAGGGTTTCACCCCTCCACTTT
TRBV4-1	TRBJ2-1	few	TRBD2	CASSRTGLVEQFF	TGCGCCAGCAGCCGCACTGGACTAGTCGAGCAGTTCTTC
TRBV23-1	TRBJ1-4	.	.	CASSTTPATNEKLFF	TGCGCCAGCAGTACGACACCTGCAACTAATGAAAAACTGTTTTTT
TRBV21-1	TRBJ2-3	.	.	CASSNGQTDTQYF	TGTGCCAGCAGCAATGGTCAAACAGATACGCAGTATTTT